The source of this TCR beta chain is a study of T cells expressing NK-cell markers (dated by TCRdb to 2020 to 2021). Some background on the complete study: TCR beta-chain repertoires were profiled in sorted CD3+CD56+NKG2C+, CD3+CD56+NKG2C- and CD3+CD56-NKG2C+ T-cell subsets from about 8 donors. Seven of the eight sequenced donors were HCMV-seropositive and one was HCMV-seronegative. All eight donors whose samples were sequenced were randomly selected healthy volunteers, three of them men and five women. Libraries were sequenced as 2 x 150 bp reads on Illumina HiSeq 2000/2500, MiSeq or NextSeq.

The instrument was an Illumina HiSeq 2000. TCR beta cDNA libraries were prepared using 5'RACE template switching, which introduced a universal primer site and unique molecular identifiers. Priming for cDNA synthesis came from the TCR beta constant segment, and two successive PCR amplification steps followed. In the original analysis: MIGEC handled demultiplexing of the reads and grouping by UMI, while MiTCR was used to assemble and quantify clonotypes. To remove erroneous sequences, TCR cDNA sequences were retained only when supported by two or more reads. The tcR package was used for downstream repertoire analysis, with clonotypes matched between fractions based on CDR3 nucleotide sequence plus V segment. VDJmatch was used to annotate antigen specificity against VDJdb, with one amino acid substitution in CDR3 permitted. One entry per CDR3 protein sequence results from the TCRdb reprocessing of the reads, with DNA left out. TCRdb assigned the V and J calls; the authors' analysis was not used. This sample's clone table shows some 340,000 distinct CDR3 sequences. The top ten hold roughly 5.2% of the sample.

About this clonotype itself: What antigen it recognizes has not been identified.

Overall study results and their limits: In several donors, the dominant CD3+CD56+NKG2C+ clonotypes were found to rank among the top 10 CD8+ clonotypes and to make up about 1.0-7.0% of CD8+ T cells. Those dominant clonotypes were again the most abundant among CD3+CD56-NKG2C+ cells in a few donors, at about 28.3-60.1%. Whether the expanded NKG2C-expressing T cell clones were specific for HCMV antigens remained unclear.

The germline V gene (reference sequence) specifies DFQATT as CDR1 and SNEGSKA as CDR2. The CDR3 holds 15 amino acids from the cysteine to the phenylalanine. No DNA appears here. HCMV serostatus was determined by detecting HCMV-specific IgG in serum with a commercial ELISA kit. Peripheral blood mononuclear cells were isolated from blood by Ficoll density gradient centrifugation. The receptor comes from a man aged 18 to 70 in good health. The sample was blood T cells: a sorted CD56 or NKG2C T cell subset, CD4+ or CD8+ T cells, or bulk PBMC T cells (not recorded which). This chain joins TRBV20-1 to TRBJ1-6; TCRdb indicates TRBD1, and absent DNA this call remains unverified. The encoded CDR3 is CSARSVRGANSPLHF.